These 18 T cell receptor beta chains originate from one sample sequenced in a study of blood T cell repertoires in COVID-19. Clones were read by immunoSEQ multiplex PCR, and TCRdb kept only the in-frame ones, dropping some. The repertoire holds fewer than 200,000 clones, with 79% as singletons. Sample: peripheral blood. Source of these receptors: a woman aged 55-69 years with COVID-19, enrolled during active disease.

This clone was seen only a few times. This chain's CDR3 is CASSPAGGTEAFF. The CDR3 DNA follows: TGTGCCAGCAGCCCCGCAGGGGGAACTGAAGCTTTCTTT. This chain joins TRBV28 and TRBJ1-1, with 7 bases that match TRBD1. J lost 5 bases, V lost 6 bases, and 6 bases had no gene match. Germline CDR1 MDHEN, CDR2 SYDVKM. This CDR3 is 13 amino acids long.

In DNA form, the CDR3 reads TGTGCCTGGGACAGACGAATGGGAGACCAAGAGACCCAGTACTTC. It codes for CAWDRRMGDQETQYF. The chain couples TRBV30 to TRBJ2-5; D is possibly TRBD1 or TRBD2 (5 bases each). V was clipped by 5 bases and J by 0 bases, with 16 bases between them. Germline V CDR1 and CDR2: GTSNPN, SVGIG (reference sequence). The CDR3 is made up of 15 amino acids.

This clone was counted between two and nine times. The rearrangement links TRBV7-9 to TRBJ1-2, with 8 bases that match TRBD1. The CDR3 is made up of 11 amino acids. CDR1 SEHNR and CDR2 FQNEAQ come from the germline V gene (reference sequence). V lost 10 bases, J lost 12 bases, and 10 bases stayed unmatched. DNA of the CDR3: TGTGCCACCAACCACCAGGGGGCCCACACCTTC. It encodes CATNHQGAHTF.

With respect to this clone: Germline and junction disagree at one end, which may indicate a read error. The chain couples TRBV7-7 to TRBJ2-2; TRBD1 matches 9 bases. Germline CDR1 and CDR2: SSHAT and FNYEAQ (reference sequence). This CDR3 spans 15 amino acids. The chain's CDR3 is CASSLGTGKTGELFF. The CDR3 region has the DNA TGTGCTAGCAGCTTAGGGACAGGGAAGACCGGGGAGCTGTTTTTT.

The chain combines TRBV6-5 with TRBJ1-4, with D tentatively TRBD1 (6 bases). This CDR3 is 15 amino acids long. Germline V gene lookup returns CDR1 MNHEY and CDR2 SVGAGI. V was shortened by 6 bases and J by 1 base, with 12 bases between the two germline ends. The CDR3 DNA reads TGTGCCAGCAGACCAACCAGGGGAACTAATGAAAAACTGTTTTTT. Translated, it gives CASRPTRGTNEKLFF.

The gene calls are TRBV5-1 and TRBJ2-1; 7 nucleotides line up with TRBD2. This CDR3 region has 17 residues. Germline lookup yields CDR1 SGHRS and CDR2 YFSETQ. With V trimmed by 0 bases and J by 7 bases, 13 bases remained unmatched. The CDR3 DNA sequence: TGCGCCAGCAGCTTGGGGGGAGGGGCCCCGGTTCTTAATGAGCAGTTCTTC. Its protein is CASSLGGGAPVLNEQFF. Filled out from reference TRBV5-1 and TRBJ2-1, the complete variable domain reads KAGVTQTPRYLIKTRGQQVTLSCSPISGHRSVSWYQQTPGQGLQFLFEYFSETQRNKGNFPGRFSGRQFSNSRSEMNVSTLELGDSALYLCASSLGGGAPVLNEQFFGPGTRLTVL.

The rearrangement links TRBV11-2 to TRBJ2-2; 9 bases agree with TRBD2. CDR1 and CDR2 from the germline V gene are SGHAT and FQNNGV. Trimming at V came to 3 bases and at J to 5 bases, leaving 7 bases not matched to a gene. This CDR3 is 16 amino acids long. The CDR3 spells CASSLDSGSLTGELFF. CDR3 nucleotide sequence: TGTGCCAGCAGCTTGGATAGCGGGAGCTTAACCGGGGAGCTGTTTTTT.

The chain joins TRBV5-1 to TRBJ1-3, with a weak D call TRBD1 (6 bases). The germline V gene has CDR1 SGHRS and CDR2 YFSETQ. With 0 bases removed from V and 0 bases from J, the gap between germline ends came to 7 bases. This CDR3 is built from 15 residues. Here the CDR3 reads CASSLGGGSGNTIYF. In DNA, the CDR3 is TGCGCCAGCAGCTTGGGAGGGGGCTCTGGAAACACCATATATTTT.

This chain links TRBV15 with TRBJ1-1; no firm D call. V dropped 1 base and J dropped 5 bases, with 14 bases sitting between them. The CDR3 extends over 15 amino acids. Per the germline V gene, CDR1 is LNHNV and CDR2 is YYDKDF (reference sequence). The CDR3: CATSRGRGRWTEAFF. The CDR3 DNA follows: TGTGCCACCAGCAGAGGCCGGGGAAGATGGACTGAAGCTTTCTTT. Together with reference TRBV15 and TRBJ1-1, the CDR3 gives the full variable domain: DAMVIQNPRYQVTQFGKPVTLSCSQTLNHNVMYWYQQKSSQAPKLLFHYYDKDFNNEADTPDNFQSRRPNTSFCFLDIRSPGLGDTAMYLCATSRGRGRWTEAFFGQGTRLTVV.

V usage is TRBV4-1 and J usage is TRBJ1-1; possibly TRBD1 for D (5 bases). V lost 0 bases, J lost 0 bases, and 11 bases lay in between. Germline V gene data show CDR1 as MGHRA and CDR2 as YSYEKL. The CDR3 is 16 amino acids. The CDR3 sequence is CASSQDWGGMNTEAFF. DNA of the CDR3: TGCGCCAGCAGCCAAGATTGGGGCGGGATGAACACTGAAGCTTTCTTT.

The chain joins TRBV5-1 to TRBJ2-7, with D tentatively TRBD2 (6 bases). The CDR3 sequence is 15 residues long. Trimming stripped 0 bases from V and 4 bases from J, with 14 bases between. The germline gives CDR1 SGHRS, CDR2 YFSETQ. Written as DNA, the CDR3 is TGCGCCAGCAGCTTGGCCGCGGGGTGGGGATACGAGCAGTACTTC. Translation: CASSLAAGWGYEQYF.

The V and J genes are TRBV5-1 and TRBJ1-2; D call uncertain. Germline assignment: CDR1 SGHRS and CDR2 YFSETQ. Trimming stripped 0 bases from V and 8 bases from J, with 8 bases between. The CDR3 runs 12 residues. DNA of the CDR3: TGCGCCAGCAGCTTGGACATAGCCGGCTACACCTTC. Amino acids: CASSLDIAGYTF. The variable domain in full, completed from reference TRBV5-1 and TRBJ1-2, reads KAGVTQTPRYLIKTRGQQVTLSCSPISGHRSVSWYQQTPGQGLQFLFEYFSETQRNKGNFPGRFSGRQFSNSRSEMNVSTLELGDSALYLCASSLDIAGYTFGSGTRLTVV.

The chain links TRBV11-2 to TRBJ2-1, with 7 bases identical to TRBD1. With 5 bases clipped from V and 4 bases from J, the junction kept 2 bases outside the gene matches. The CDR3 totals 13 residues. Germline V lookup: CDR1 SGHAT, CDR2 FQNNGV. The CDR3 DNA is TGTGCCAGCAGCGGGGACAGATACAATGAGCAGTTCTTC. Translating gives CASSGDRYNEQFF.

The chain employs TRBV9 and TRBJ2-7; 11 positions match TRBD2. Trimming at V came to 3 bases and at J to 7 bases, leaving 12 bases not matched to a gene. CDR3 length equals 16 residues. Germline V lookup: CDR1 SGDLS, CDR2 YYNGEE. CDR3 amino acids: CASSAVAGGPFGEQYF. The CDR3 nucleotides are TGTGCCAGCAGCGCGGTAGCGGGAGGGCCGTTTGGAGAGCAGTACTTC.

The chain carries TRBV19 and TRBJ1-3; 9 bases map to TRBD1. This CDR3 spans 15 amino acids. CDR1 and CDR2 from the germline V gene are LNHDA and SQIVND (reference sequence). V trimming: 8 bases; J trimming: 0 bases; junction bases outside the gene matches: 5. The CDR3 loop reads CASRTGADSGNTIYF. In DNA form, the CDR3 reads TGTGCCAGTCGGACAGGGGCCGACTCTGGAAACACCATATATTTT.

This chain joins TRBV6-6 and TRBJ2-2; TRBD2 matches at 8 bases. V shed 6 bases, J shed 1 base, and the junction held 7 bases outside the gene matches. This CDR3 comprises 16 residues. In germline, CDR1 is MNHNY, CDR2 SVGAGI (reference sequence). Here the CDR3 reads CASRREGLGNTGELFF. The CDR3 DNA reads TGTGCCAGCAGGCGCGAGGGACTAGGGAACACCGGGGAGCTGTTTTTT.

This chain connects TRBV5-1 to TRBJ2-2; TRBD2 is a possible D gene (6 bases). CDR1 SGHRS and CDR2 YFSETQ come from the germline V gene. There are 18 residues in the CDR3. V was shortened by 6 bases and J by 0 bases, with 21 bases between the two germline ends. CDR3 loop: CASTLVGVGGANTGELFF. The CDR3 bases are TGCGCCAGCACCCTTGTGGGCGTCGGCGGGGCGAACACCGGGGAGCTGTTTTTT.

The chain joins TRBV24-1 to TRBJ2-1, with a weak D call TRBD1 (6 bases). The length of the CDR3 is 14 residues. Germline-derived CDR1 and CDR2 are KGHDR and SFDVKD. V was pared by 2 bases and J by 3 bases, with 7 bases between. The CDR3, as DNA: TGTGCCACCAGTGATTCGACAGGCTACAATGAGCAGTTCTTC. Its protein product is CATSDSTGYNEQFF.